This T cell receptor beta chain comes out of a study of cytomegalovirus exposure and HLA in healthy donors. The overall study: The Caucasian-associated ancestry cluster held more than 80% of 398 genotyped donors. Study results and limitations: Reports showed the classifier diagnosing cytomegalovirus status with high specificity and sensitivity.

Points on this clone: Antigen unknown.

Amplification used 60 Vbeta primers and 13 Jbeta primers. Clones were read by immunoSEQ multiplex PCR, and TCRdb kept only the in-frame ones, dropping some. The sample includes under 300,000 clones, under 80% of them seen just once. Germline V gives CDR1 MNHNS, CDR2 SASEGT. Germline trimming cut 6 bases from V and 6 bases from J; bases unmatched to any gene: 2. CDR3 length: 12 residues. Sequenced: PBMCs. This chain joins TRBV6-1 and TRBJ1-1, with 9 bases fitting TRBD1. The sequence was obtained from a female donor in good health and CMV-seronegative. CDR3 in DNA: TGTGCCAGCAGATGGACAGGGGCTGAAGCTTTCTTT. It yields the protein CASRWTGAEAFF.